The present T cell receptor (beta chain) was sequenced within a study of shared clonotypes between healthy human individuals (dated by TCRdb to the early 2020s). For the wider study: The cohort included a few men and two women between 18 and 49 years of age. For each donor, CD4 naive and CD4 memory were each run on three plates, CD8 naive on two plates, and CD8 memory on one plate. To estimate repertoire size and how much clonotypes are shared between individuals, the study performed deep sequencing of blood TCR repertoires from five healthy adults. To increase sequencing depth and limit assay-specific biases, different laboratories used diverse techniques to prepare libraries and sequence TCR repertoires. Between about 0.8 and 9 billion PBMCs per donor were obtained by leukapheresis. Points the paper makes about the study in general: When a handful of donors were compared, the shared fraction of clonotypes was 5% to 6.5% for naive CD4, around 4% for naive CD8, 2% to 2.5% for memory CD4, and about 0.36% for memory CD8. Only blood was sampled, and tissue TCR repertoires likely differ from those in blood. Larger estimated clonotype richness was generally found for naive subsets than for memory subsets. Based on pairwise subsampling, the degree of clonotype sharing among donors was expected to be affected by sequencing depth. Higher generation probabilities were observed for clonotypes shared by all four sorted-subset donors than for non-shared clonotypes. Incomplete sequencing was indicated by rarefaction of sorted-subset datasets, despite the large sequencing depth. The small number of donors limited the genetic and exposure-history diversity represented.

Comments on this clone: Its antigen is still unknown. No qualities accompany the bases; no much larger clone lies one base away.

Healthy HIV-negative adults with no recently reported acute infections or vaccinations were included as donors. Every donor was a Caucasian adult living in Nashville, Tennessee, USA. CD4+ T cells were enriched by magnetic negative selection, after which naive cells were positively selected on CD45RA and the negative fraction was taken as the memory subset. Blood was collected by leukapheresis, and PBMCs were isolated by Ficoll-Histopaque density gradient centrifugation and then cryopreserved in liquid nitrogen vapor phase. Purity and quantity of every magnetically sorted T cell population were checked by analytical flow cytometry. From each sorted fraction, genomic DNA was isolated and quantified by UV absorbance on a Nanodrop 2000c. Reading the germline V gene gives CDR1 SGHTA and CDR2 FQGNSA. The CDR3 starts with the cysteine, ends with the phenylalanine, and has 16 residues. Kept here is only the CDR3 DNA, which spans 48 bases and is read in frame from base 1. The germline V and J ends show losses of 5 bases and 6 bases respectively, and no gene match explains 12 bases of the junction.

Using the deep immunoSEQ assay, TCR CDR3 regions were amplified from genomic DNA by multiplex PCR. Extracted genomic DNA from each cell subset was distributed evenly across all wells of several immunoSEQ 96-well plates, and each plate was treated as a replicate. For sorted subsets, approximately 200 ng of genomic DNA, equivalent to some 30,000 T cell genomes, went into each replicate PCR. Purified libraries were quantified with a Qubit 3.0 fluorometer, sized on a Bioanalyzer 2100, and re-quantified with the KAPA Library Quantification kit. A separate single-read 150-cycle Illumina NextSeq 550 flow cell was used to sequence each immunoSEQ 96-well plate. On the study's bioinformatics: Because only junctional sequences without quality scores were contained in the immunoSEQ output, filtering matching that applied to full-length reads could not be performed. To assign V/J genes and CDR3, sequences were annotated using PyIR, a Python wrapper for IgBLAST v1.9, with IMGT germline references. Reads were removed for weak V/J assignments (E-value above 1e-6), missing CDR3, stop codons, out-of-frame junctions, or ambiguous translated residues. V3J clonotypes were defined as sequences sharing the same inferred V gene, J gene, and CDR3 amino acid sequence. Percentage overlap between repertoires was calculated by dividing the number of shared unique clonotypes by the size of the smaller repertoire. Three approaches were used to assess repertoire richness: RTK rarefaction, the Chao1 estimator, and Recon v2.1 estimates of unobserved clonotypes. For all TCRbeta clonotypes obtained by the gDNA method from several donors, generation probabilities were computed with OLGA. This is the immuneACCESS table as TCRdb keeps it, with only in-frame sequences that have V and J called. A part of the clones is gone; compared with another copy, unresolved V genes explain less than half, and the rest is unexplained. V and J calls and clone size are as listed in that table; D and trimming were resolved from the DNA. The sample table records approximately 240,000 clones; under 80% of these occur just once. The top ten constitute 11% of the sample.

The chain is assembled from TRBV7-2 and TRBJ2-2, with 7 central nucleotides matching TRBD2. The specimen sequenced was memory CD4+ T cells sorted from blood. The sample's cell subset or site label, decoded: CD45RA-negative fraction. The source of this sequence is a man in his thirties or forties in good health. CDR3 loop: CASSPHGGSLSGELFF. Here is the DNA: TGTGCCAGCAGCCCCCACGGCGGGAGTTTATCCGGGGAGCTGTTTTTT.